The 26 T cell receptor beta chains reported below all come from one sample, sequenced in a study of cytomegalovirus exposure and HLA in healthy donors. PCR was performed using 60 Vbeta and 13 Jbeta primers. Assay: immunoSEQ multiplex PCR; the TCRdb copy retains only in-frame clones and omits some. The sample lists roughly 99,000 clones, more than 65% occurring once. Sequencing input: PBMCs. These receptors all stem from a man aged 30 to 39 in good health and CMV-seronegative.

The J gene is TRBJ1-4, the V gene TRBV2, with 7 positions matching TRBD1. CDR3 size: 14 residues. Trimming at V came to 6 bases and at J to 4 bases, leaving 5 bases not matched to a gene. Germline V gene lookup returns CDR1 SNHLY and CDR2 FYNNEI. CDR3 DNA sequence: TGTGCCAGCAGACTTACAGGGGTTAATGAAAAACTGTTTTTT. Its protein is CASRLTGVNEKLFF. Full variable domain (rest looked up from reference TRBV2 and TRBJ1-4): EPEVTQTPSHQVTQMGQEVILRCVPISNHLYFYWYRQILGQKVEFLVSFYNNEISEKSEIFDDQFSVERPDGSNFTLKIRSTKLEDSAMYFCASRLTGVNEKLFFGSGTQLSVL.

This rearrangement joins TRBV29-1 to TRBJ2-1; 9 nucleotides align to TRBD2. V shed 7 bases and J 0 bases; nucleotides not matched to a gene: 7. Germline-derived CDR1 and CDR2 are SQVTM and ANQGSEA. The CDR3 covers 15 residues. The CDR3 sequence is CSARTSESSYNEQFF. In nucleotides, the CDR3 is TGCAGCGCACGGACTAGCGAGAGCTCCTACAATGAGCAGTTCTTC.

This clone was seen only a few times. The rearrangement links TRBV5-1 to TRBJ1-1; tentatively, D is TRBD1 (6 bases). The V end lost 0 bases, the J end lost 1 base, and 7 bases lay between the germline ends. Germline assignment: CDR1 SGHRS and CDR2 YFSETQ. CDR3 size: 14 residues. The DNA for the CDR3 is TGCGCCAGCAGCTTGGCGGGACAGAACACTGAAGCTTTCTTT. Translating it yields CASSLAGQNTEAFF.

The chain recombines TRBV30 with TRBJ2-1; 7 nucleotides align to TRBD1. The CDR3 totals 17 residues. In germline, CDR1 is GTSNPN, CDR2 SVGIG (reference sequence). V was clipped by 3 bases and J by 1 base; unmatched bases: 12. CDR3 coding DNA: TGTGCCTGGAGCATACCGGGACAGCAGTTTTCCTACAATGAGCAGTTCTTC. Protein sequence: CAWSIPGQQFSYNEQFF.

CDR3 DNA: TGTGCCAGCTCACGAAGCCAGGGTGGGGGCTACACCTTC. It translates to CASSRSQGGGYTF. The rearrangement uses TRBV18 and TRBJ1-2; D perhaps matches TRBD1 (5 bases). The V gene lost 4 bases and the J gene lost 8 bases, with 14 bases spanning the gap. CDR3 length: 13 amino acids. The germline V gene has CDR1 KGHSH and CDR2 LQKENI.

The count of this clone is one. The chain combines TRBV5-1 with TRBJ2-1, with D perhaps TRBD2 (5 bases). Trimming left V 3 bases short and J 5 bases short, with 12 bases between. Looked up from germline, CDR1 is SGHRS and CDR2 is YFSETQ. CDR3 length: 14 amino acids. The CDR3 DNA sequence: TGCGCCAGCAGCTGGGCTGGGGAGAACAATGAGCAGTTCTTC. Its protein product is CASSWAGENNEQFF.

The rearrangement links TRBV6-5 to TRBJ2-1; D unresolved. V was clipped by 0 bases and J by 9 bases, with 6 bases between them. The CDR3 runs to 12 residues. Germline V lookup: CDR1 MNHEY, CDR2 SVGAGI. CDR3 DNA: TGTGCCAGCAGTTACTCGGCCCGTGAGCAGTTCTTC. Protein: CASSYSAREQFF.

The CDR3 DNA follows: TGTGCCAGCAGCTTAGCGGGAAGCAGCACAGATACGCAGTATTTT. This gives the protein CASSLAGSSTDTQYF. V gene TRBV11-2 combines with J gene TRBJ2-3; maybe TRBD2 (5 bases). Germline V gives CDR1 SGHAT, CDR2 FQNNGV. Trimming shortened V by 1 base and J by 0 bases, and 8 bases separated the two germline ends. This CDR3 spans 15 amino acids.

This clone was detected a few times. The chain recombines TRBV6-5 with TRBJ1-5; 7 positions match TRBD1. Germline trimming cut 0 bases from V and 5 bases from J; bases unmatched to any gene: 7. The germline V gene encodes CDR1 MNHEY and CDR2 SVGAGI. CDR3 size: 16 residues. The CDR3 DNA reads as TGTGCCAGCAGTTACTCATCGACAGGGAGAGATCAGCCCCAGCATTTT. Translating it yields CASSYSSTGRDQPQHF.

For the CDR3, the DNA is TGCGCCAGCAGCTTGGAAGGCCGAGGGCCCTACGAGCAGTACTTC. This encodes CASSLEGRGPYEQYF. The chain carries TRBV5-1 and TRBJ2-7; a weak D match, TRBD2 (5 bases). The CDR3 consists of 15 residues. The V end lost 0 bases, the J end lost 2 bases, and 12 bases lay between the germline ends. Per germline, CDR1 SGHRS and CDR2 YFSETQ. The complete variable domain, with remaining parts taken from reference TRBV5-1 and TRBJ2-7, reads KAGVTQTPRYLIKTRGQQVTLSCSPISGHRSVSWYQQTPGQGLQFLFEYFSETQRNKGNFPGRFSGRQFSNSRSEMNVSTLELGDSALYLCASSLEGRGPYEQYFGPGTRLTVT.

As concerns this clone: The junction differs from germline at one of its ends, possibly a read error. Written as DNA, the CDR3 is TGTGCCAGCAGCCAAGATGGGACACTGCGCGAGACCCAGTACTTC. It specifies CASSQDGTLRETQYF. This chain connects TRBV4-1 to TRBJ2-5; a possible D gene is TRBD1 (6 bases). CDR1 and CDR2 (germline): MGHRA, YSYEKL. The CDR3 covers 15 residues.

The chain couples TRBV27 to TRBJ2-7; maybe TRBD2 (6 bases). In germline, CDR1 is MNHEY, CDR2 SMNVEV (reference sequence). Trimming took 8 bases from V and 7 from J, leaving 15 bases between them. The CDR3 covers 12 residues. CDR3 in DNA: TGTGCCAGCGCGGGACCCCCTTTGGAGCAGTACTTC. The encoded protein is CASAGPPLEQYF.

The chain recombines TRBV5-4 with TRBJ1-1; no clear D gene. Germline CDR1 SGHNT, CDR2 YYREEE (reference sequence). This CDR3 spans 13 amino acids. V gave up 1 base and J gave up 6 bases, with 10 bases separating them. The CDR3 coding sequence is TGTGCCAGCAGCTTGACTCCTGAGGCTGAAGCTTTCTTT. Protein sequence: CASSLTPEAEAFF.

This clone was seen a handful of times. The genes are TRBV4-2 and TRBJ1-5, with D maybe TRBD1 (5 bases). Per germline, CDR1 LGHNA and CDR2 YNFKEQ. The CDR3 length is 15 residues. The V end lost 0 bases, the J end lost 7 bases, and 13 bases lay between the germline ends. DNA for the CDR3: TGTGCCAGCAGCCAAGACCTCCAGGGTCGACAGCCCCAGCATTTT. It is translated as CASSQDLQGRQPQHF.

This chain links TRBV4-1 with TRBJ1-2; weak D call: TRBD1 (5 bases). The CDR3 has 15 residues. V lost 4 bases, J lost 1 base, and 13 bases lay in between. Germline loops: CDR1 MGHRA, CDR2 YSYEKL. The CDR3 region has the DNA TGCGCCAGCAGCCTCCCGGGGGGGATTAACTATGGCTACACCTTC. Residues: CASSLPGGINYGYTF.

This clone was counted between two and nine times. V gene TRBV11-2 combines with J gene TRBJ2-5; D unclear. The CDR3 extends over 13 amino acids. Between the trimmed V and J ends, which lost 7 bases and 2 bases, there was a span of 11 bases. Germline V gene lookup returns CDR1 SGHAT and CDR2 FQNNGV. In DNA form, the CDR3 reads TGTGCCAGCACCCACAGCCCGCAAGAGACCCAGTACTTC. Translating gives CASTHSPQETQYF.

This chain joins TRBV27 and TRBJ1-1, with 7 nucleotides matching TRBD1. The V gene's germline CDR1 is MNHEY and CDR2 SMNVEV (reference sequence). V was pared by 6 bases and J by 1 base, with 2 bases of the junction left unmatched. The CDR3 contains 13 residues. This chain's CDR3 is CASRGQTNTEAFF. The CDR3 DNA follows: TGTGCCAGCAGGGGACAGACGAACACTGAAGCTTTCTTT.

V gene TRBV10-3 combines with J gene TRBJ2-7; the D gene is possibly TRBD2 (6 bases). Deletions cut 0 bases from V and 7 bases from J, with 16 bases between. CDR3 length: 15 residues. CDR1 is ENHRY, CDR2 SYGVKD, per germline. The chain's CDR3 is CAISESVVGLGEQYF. The CDR3 DNA sequence: TGTGCCATCAGTGAGTCGGTAGTGGGACTGGGGGAGCAGTACTTC.

This rearrangement joins TRBV6-5 to TRBJ1-1, with D possibly matching TRBD1 (6 bases). The CDR3 has 13 residues. V was pared by 6 bases and J by 7 bases, with 15 bases between. Germline CDR1 is MNHEY and CDR2 is SVGAGI. The CDR3 sequence is CASRDLGADEAFF. CDR3 bases: TGTGCCAGCAGAGACCTGGGGGCGGATGAAGCTTTCTTT.

The chain couples TRBV6-5 to TRBJ2-7, with TRBD2 as a possible D gene (5 bases). Germline-derived CDR1 and CDR2 are MNHEY and SVGAGI. The V end lost 2 bases, the J end lost 7 bases, and 9 bases lay between the germline ends. This CDR3 has 12 amino acids. The CDR3 DNA is TGTGCCAGCAGTTACGGAGGATGGGAGCAGTACTTC. Translation gives CASSYGGWEQYF.

J is TRBJ2-7 and V is TRBV29-1, with 7 nucleotides matching TRBD2. The CDR3 is made up of 15 amino acids. CDR1 is SQVTM, CDR2 ANQGSEA, per germline. With V trimmed by 7 bases and J by 7 bases, 19 bases remained unmatched. This CDR3 is CSASPTLSGLGEQYF. The DNA of the CDR3 is TGCAGCGCCTCACCCACTCTTAGCGGGCTAGGGGAGCAGTACTTC.

This chain connects TRBV30 to TRBJ2-5; 12 nucleotides line up with TRBD2. The CDR3 runs to 16 residues. V shed 3 bases and J 1 base; nucleotides not matched to a gene: 6. The germline gives CDR1 GTSNPN, CDR2 SVGIG (reference sequence). DNA for the CDR3: TGTGCCTGGAGGAGGGCTAGCGGGGGGGCCCAAGAGACCCAGTACTTC. It encodes CAWRRASGGAQETQYF. The whole variable domain, remainder taken from reference TRBV30 and TRBJ2-5, is SQTIHQWPATLVQPVGSPLSLECTVEGTSNPNLYWYRQAAGRGLQLLFYSVGIGQISSEVPQNLSASRPQDRQFILSSKKLLLSDSGFYLCAWRRASGGAQETQYFGPGTRLLVL.

The chain joins TRBV11-1 to TRBJ1-4; possible D gene TRBD1, 5 bases. The germline gives CDR1 SGHAT, CDR2 FQDESV (reference sequence). The CDR3 is 14 amino acids. Trimming stripped 1 base from V and 5 bases from J, with 8 bases between. The CDR3 sequence: CASSLGQPNEKLFF. Written as DNA, the CDR3 is TGTGCCAGCAGCTTAGGACAGCCGAATGAAAAACTGTTTTTT. Full variable domain (outside the CDR3, taken from reference TRBV11-1 and TRBJ1-4): EAEVAQSPRYKITEKSQAVAFWCDPISGHATLYWYRQILGQGPELLVQFQDESVVDDSQLPKDRFSAERLKGVDSTLKIQPAELGDSAMYLCASSLGQPNEKLFFGSGTQLSVL.

The chain couples TRBV10-1 to TRBJ1-1, with D possibly matching TRBD1 (6 bases). Looked up from germline, CDR1 is WNHNN and CDR2 is SYGVQD (reference sequence). The germline V and J ends were trimmed by 8 bases and 6 bases, with 16 bases remaining between them. The CDR3 is 13 amino acids. The CDR3 reads CASRRGGAAEAFF. CDR3 bases: TGCGCCAGCCGAAGGGGGGGGGCCGCTGAAGCTTTCTTT.

V is TRBV14 and J is TRBJ2-3; TRBD2 matches at 7 bases. This CDR3 is 17 amino acids long. V gave up 3 bases and J gave up 0 bases; unmatched junction bases: 9. The germline CDR1 and CDR2 sequences are SGHDN and FVKESK. The chain's CDR3 is CASSHGGGPRSTDTQYF. The CDR3 nucleotides are TGTGCCAGCAGCCACGGCGGGGGTCCCCGCAGCACAGATACGCAGTATTTT.

The chain is built from TRBV7-8 and TRBJ2-7; TRBD2 agrees at 8 bases. V shed 6 bases and J 5 bases; nucleotides not matched to a gene: 12. There are 15 residues in the CDR3. Germline V gene lookup returns CDR1 SGHVS and CDR2 FQNEAQ. CDR3 DNA: TGTGCCAGCAGTCCCCGGACGGGGGGGATTCACGAGCAGTACTTC. Residues: CASSPRTGGIHEQYF. Variable domain in full (rest from reference TRBV7-8 and TRBJ2-7): GAGVSQSPRYKVAKRGQDVALRCDPISGHVSLFWYQQALGQGPEFLTYFQNEAQLDKSGLPSDRFFAERPEGSVSTLKIQRTQQEDSAVYLCASSPRTGGIHEQYFGPGTRLTVT.